The rows below give T cell receptor beta chains drawn from one sample of a study of blood T cell repertoires in COVID-19. The assay was immunoSEQ multiplex PCR, and TCRdb's table has in-frame clones only and misses some. Of 150,000 to 200,000 clones listed, 70% to 90% are singletons. Sample: peripheral blood. These receptors were collected from a man in his 60s with acute or convalescent COVID-19. The CDR3 runs from the conserved cysteine through the conserved F or W. D genes are given only for firm matches. For some rows the clone size is stated as once, few or many, or as a class when expanded; others skip it.

.,TRBJ2-2,TRBV6-5,.,CASSLGLPNTGELFF,TGTGCCAGCAGCTTGGGGCTTCCGAACACCGGGGAGCTGTTTTTT
.,TRBJ1-5,TRBV28,.,CASRPGINQPQHF,TGTGCCAGCAGACCGGGAATCAATCAGCCCCAGCATTTT
.,TRBJ1-6,TRBV6-5,.,CASSPGISYNSPLHF,TGTGCCAGCAGCCCCGGGATCTCCTATAATTCACCCCTCCACTTT
.,TRBJ2-7,TRBV7-8,.,CASSLVGLVIPHEQYF,TGTGCCAGCAGCTTAGTCGGTCTAGTAATCCCTCACGAGCAGTACTTC
.,TRBJ2-2,TRBV5-1,.,CASSLGQSNTGELFF,TGCGCCAGCAGCTTGGGACAGTCGAACACCGGGGAGCTGTTTTTT
.,TRBJ2-7,TRBV7-9,.,CASSLAADSYEQYF,TGTGCCAGCAGCTTAGCAGCGGACTCCTACGAGCAGTACTTC
.,TRBJ1-5,TRBV21-1,.,CASSSPSRGAGGNQPQHF,TGTGCCAGCAGCTCCCCGAGCCGGGGGGCAGGAGGCAATCAGCCCCAGCATTTT
.,TRBJ2-1,TRBV7-3,.,CASSLGRYNHNEQFF,TGTGCCAGCAGCTTAGGGCGATACAACCACAATGAGCAGTTCTTC
few,TRBJ2-5,TRBV15,.,CATSRRLETQYF,TGTGCCACCAGCAGGCGGTTGGAGACCCAGTACTTC
.,TRBJ2-1,TRBV18,TRBD2,CASSPPSGGSKGEQFF,TGTGCCAGCTCACCCCCGAGCGGCGGGAGCAAGGGTGAGCAGTTCTTC
few,TRBJ1-5,TRBV7-9,.,CASSLDGRQPQHF,TGTGCCAGCAGCTTAGACGGGAGGCAGCCCCAGCATTTT
.,TRBJ2-3,TRBV7-9,.,CASSFGGLSTDTQYF,TGTGCCAGCAGCTTTGGGGGCCTCAGCACAGATACGCAGTATTTT
.,TRBJ1-3,TRBV10-3,.,CAISESGRERNTIYF,TGTGCCATCAGTGAGTCGGGTAGGGAGAGAAACACCATATATTTT
.,TRBJ2-2,TRBV2,.,CASRENTANTGELFF,TGTGCCAGCAGGGAAAATACAGCGAACACCGGGGAGCTGTTTTTT
.,TRBJ2-7,TRBV7-5,.,CVRSSRAKTGGPYEQYF,TGTGTCAGAAGCTCCCGCGCAAAGACGGGGGGACCCTACGAGCAGTACTTC
.,TRBJ1-5,TRBV9,.,CASSASGGFRQPQHF,TGTGCCAGCAGCGCCAGCGGAGGGTTTCGACAGCCCCAGCATTTT
.,TRBJ2-1,TRBV18,TRBD1,CASSPQGQGAFNEQFF,TGTGCCAGCTCACCACAGGGACAGGGGGCTTTCAATGAGCAGTTCTTC
.,TRBJ2-7,TRBV3-1/TRBV3-2,TRBD2,CASSPTSGRTSYEQYF,TGTGCCAGCAGCCCTACTAGCGGGAGGACCTCCTACGAGCAGTACTTC
.,TRBJ1-1,TRBV6-5,.,CASSQRENTEAFF,TGTGCCAGCAGCCAGAGGGAGAACACTGAAGCTTTCTTT
.,TRBJ2-7,TRBV5-1,TRBD2,CASSLVGSGRLGEQYF,TGCGCCAGCAGCTTGGTGGGTAGCGGGAGGTTGGGCGAGCAGTACTTC
.,TRBJ2-2,TRBV12-5,TRBD1,CASGPAAGGQGVNTGELLF,TGTGCTAGTGGTCCCGCTGCCGGGGGACAGGGGGTGAACACCGGGGAGCTGCTTTTT
.,TRBJ1-5,TRBV28,TRBD1,CASSLVPGQSNQPQHF,TGTGCCAGCAGTTTGGTCCCGGGACAGAGCAATCAGCCCCAGCATTTT
.,TRBJ2-3,TRBV18,.,CASSPPSTDTQYF,TGTGCCAGCTCACCACCTTCGACAGATACGCAGTATTTT
few,TRBJ2-7,TRBV14,TRBD2,CASSQEGLRSGARREQYF,TGTGCCAGCAGCCAAGAGGGGCTGAGGAGCGGGGCTCGTCGTGAGCAGTACTTC
once,TRBJ2-2,TRBV28,TRBD1,CASSWTGSIGELFF,TGTGCCAGCAGTTGGACAGGTTCCATAGGGGAGCTGTTTTTT
.,TRBJ1-4,TRBV10-3,.,CAIRGGLNEKLFF,TGTGCCATCAGGGGGGGTTTAAATGAAAAACTGTTTTTT
.,TRBJ1-1,TRBV6-5,TRBD1,CASSYSGTGVTEAFF,TGTGCCAGCAGTTACTCTGGGACAGGGGTTACTGAAGCTTTCTTT
.,TRBJ1-1,TRBV19,.,CASIKNRAGRNTEAFF,TGTGCCAGTATTAAAAATAGGGCAGGGCGGAACACTGAAGCTTTCTTT
.,TRBJ2-2,TRBV19,.,CASRHQGNGELFF,TGTGCCAGTAGACACCAGGGGAACGGGGAGCTGTTTTTT
.,TRBJ2-4,TRBV7-6,TRBD2,CASSLEVAGGPENIQYF,TGTGCCAGCAGCTTAGAAGTAGCGGGAGGGCCGGAAAACATTCAGTACTTC
once,TRBJ2-3,TRBV5-1,TRBD2,CASSRGLAGADTQYF,TGCGCCAGCAGCCGGGGACTAGCGGGCGCAGATACGCAGTATTTT
.,TRBJ1-2,TRBV2,TRBD1,CAARGGQDYGYTF,TGTGCCGCAAGGGGGGGACAGGACTATGGCTACACCTTC
.,TRBJ1-5,TRBV15,.,CATSRVDSYQPQHF,TGTGCCACCAGCAGAGTTGACAGCTATCAGCCCCAGCATTTT
few,TRBJ1-3,TRBV28,TRBD1,CASSLARDRGSGNTIYF,TGTGCCAGCAGTTTAGCTAGGGACAGGGGATCAGGAAACACCATATATTTT
.,TRBJ2-7,TRBV5-1,.,CASSGTSQSYEQYF,TGCGCCAGCAGTGGAACTAGCCAATCCTACGAGCAGTACTTC
.,TRBJ2-1,TRBV7-9,TRBD2,CASSKVGAGAYNEQFF,TGTGCCAGCAGCAAAGTAGGGGCGGGAGCCTACAATGAGCAGTTCTTC
.,TRBJ1-2,TRBV28,TRBD1,CASRLRDRAYGYTF,TGTGCCAGCAGACTCCGGGACAGGGCCTATGGCTACACCTTC
.,TRBJ2-5,TRBV28,TRBD2,CASSFPRLAGSQETQYF,TGTGCCAGCAGTTTTCCCCGACTAGCGGGAAGCCAAGAGACCCAGTACTTC
few,TRBJ1-1,TRBV19,TRBD1,CASYNRGIRNTEAFF,TGTGCCAGCTACAACAGGGGGATCAGAAACACTGAAGCTTTCTTT
.,TRBJ1-2,TRBV3-1/TRBV3-2,TRBD1,CASSQPGGEYGYTF,TGTGCCAGCAGCCAGCCAGGGGGAGAGTATGGCTACACCTTC
few,TRBJ2-3,TRBV6-4,TRBD2,CASSATSGDSTDTQYF,TGTGCCAGCAGTGCTACTAGCGGGGATAGCACAGATACGCAGTATTTT
.,TRBJ2-7,TRBV4-3,.,CASSQERDYLYF,TGCGCCAGCAGCCAAGAGAGAGACTACTTGTACTTC
.,TRBJ2-7,TRBV28,.,CASNYGTMGYEQYF,TGTGCCAGCAATTACGGGACAATGGGATACGAGCAGTACTTC
.,TRBJ1-4,TRBV5-1,.,CASSLGGREKLFF,TGCGCCAGCAGCTTAGGGGGTCGGGAAAAACTGTTTTTT
.,TRBJ2-1,TRBV7-3,TRBD2,CASSLTSGRDNEQFF,TGTGCCAGCAGCTTGACTAGCGGGAGGGACAATGAGCAGTTCTTC
.,TRBJ1-1,TRBV28,TRBD1,CASSFRQGKAFF,TGTGCCAGCAGTTTCCGACAGGGTAAAGCTTTCTTT
.,TRBJ1-2,TRBV28,.,CASSLVSTATVRWYGYTF,TGTGCCAGCAGCCTAGTTTCGACAGCCACGGTGAGGTGGTATGGCTACACCTTC
.,TRBJ2-7,TRBV7-9,TRBD2,CASSLPGLAYEQYF,TGTGCCAGCAGCTTACCGGGACTAGCCTACGAGCAGTACTTC
.,TRBJ2-2,TRBV5-1,TRBD1,CASTIQGAKYTGELFF,TGCGCCAGCACCATACAGGGGGCGAAGTACACCGGGGAGCTGTTTTTT
.,TRBJ2-3,TRBV9,.,CASSVVGGAPDTQYF,TGTGCCAGCAGCGTAGTGGGGGGAGCCCCCGATACGCAGTATTTT
.,TRBJ1-4,TRBV14,.,CASSRGTNEKLFF,TGTGCCAGCTCGAGAGGCACTAATGAAAAACTGTTTTTT
.,TRBJ1-5,TRBV30,.,CAWSRRFNQPQHF,TGTGCCTGGAGTAGGAGGTTCAATCAGCCCCAGCATTTT
.,TRBJ2-2,TRBV7-8,TRBD2,CASSSLAGGYTGELFF,TGTGCCAGCAGCTCTCTAGCGGGAGGCTACACCGGGGAGCTGTTTTTT